The rows below give T cell receptor beta chains drawn from one sample of a study of cytomegalovirus exposure and HLA in healthy donors. The repertoire was sequenced with immunoSEQ multiplex PCR; TCRdb's copy has only in-frame clones and lacks some. The table counts over 100,000 clones; roughly 3.6% lies in the top ten. Material for sequencing was PBMCs. All receptors come from a man aged 25-45 years in good health and CMV-seronegative. Each CDR3 is given with its conserved first and last residue. Each record gives: D gene, J gene, V gene, CDR3 protein, CDR3 DNA. The D gene is left open where the match is weak.

NA TRBJ1-2 TRBV2 CASSETGINYGYTF TGTGCCAGCAGTGAGACCGGGATAAACTATGGCTACACCTTC
NA TRBJ2-5 TRBV28 CASSFRSQGREETQYF TGTGCCAGCAGTTTTCGGAGCCAGGGGAGGGAAGAGACCCAGTACTTC
TRBD2 TRBJ2-3 TRBV7-3 CASSSYRLAGMDTQYF TGTGCCAGCAGCTCATACCGACTAGCGGGTATGGATACGCAGTATTTT
NA TRBJ1-6 TRBV4-1 CASSQESSYNSPLHF TGCGCCAGCAGCCAAGAGAGCTCCTATAATTCACCCCTCCACTTT
NA TRBJ1-3 TRBV9 CASSVAGAGNTIYF TGTGCCAGCAGCGTAGCAGGGGCTGGAAACACCATATATTTT
TRBD2 TRBJ2-7 TRBV5-1 CASSLTTSGGAFVYEQYF TGCGCCAGCAGCTTGACGACTAGCGGGGGGGCCTTTGTTTACGAGCAGTACTTC
TRBD2 TRBJ2-2 TRBV10-3 CAISETSGSTGELFF TGTGCCATCAGTGAAACTAGCGGGTCCACCGGGGAGCTGTTTTTT
NA TRBJ1-1 TRBV7-2 CASSFGRSEAFF TGTGCCAGCAGCTTCGGTCGGTCTGAAGCTTTCTTT
NA TRBJ2-1 TRBV25-1 CASSRTVRGEQFF TGTGCCAGCAGCCGGACAGTCCGTGGTGAGCAGTTCTTC
TRBD1 TRBJ1-1 TRBV2 CASRAGTGANTEAFF TGTGCCAGCAGGGCCGGGACAGGGGCGAACACTGAAGCTTTCTTT
TRBD1 TRBJ2-7 TRBV30 CAFDDRAEQYF TGTGCTTTCGATGACAGGGCCGAGCAGTACTTC
NA TRBJ2-7 TRBV4-1 CASSQEEGASYEQYF TGCGCCAGCAGCCAAGAGGAGGGGGCGTCCTACGAGCAGTACTTC
NA TRBJ2-7 TRBV11-2 CASSLPPGGRDEQYF TGTGCCAGCAGCCTCCCTCCCGGGGGGCGCGACGAGCAGTACTTC
NA TRBJ2-7 TRBV5-6 CASSFSPGGERNEQYF TGTGCCAGCAGCTTTTCTCCCGGCGGGGAAAGAAACGAGCAGTACTTC
NA TRBJ1-1 TRBV5-1 CASSPGQHPTIEAFF TGCGCCAGCAGCCCAGGACAGCACCCGACCATTGAAGCTTTCTTT
NA TRBJ1-5 TRBV6-5 CASSYGQGHQPQHF TGTGCCAGCAGTTACGGCCAGGGCCATCAGCCCCAGCATTTT
TRBD1 TRBJ1-1 TRBV5-1 CASSLETGTTEAFF TGCGCCAGCAGCTTAGAGACAGGGACCACTGAAGCTTTCTTT
TRBD1 TRBJ1-1 TRBV28 CASSLGGGATEAFF TGTGCCAGCAGTTTAGGAGGGGGCGCGACTGAAGCTTTCTTT
NA TRBJ1-1 TRBV14 CASSQELKDSEAFF TGTGCCAGCAGCCAAGAACTAAAGGACAGCGAAGCTTTCTTT
TRBD2 TRBJ2-3 TRBV2 CASTPWAGESDTQYF TGTGCCAGCACCCCGTGGGCGGGGGAGTCAGATACGCAGTATTTT
NA TRBJ1-2 TRBV29-1 CSVGGRLNYGYTF TGCAGCGTTGGGGGCAGGCTAAACTATGGCTACACCTTC
NA TRBJ2-7 TRBV5-5 CASSLLFGELVEQYF TGTGCCAGCAGCCTTCTATTCGGGGAGTTGGTCGAGCAGTACTTC
NA TRBJ1-5 TRBV27 CASSSGVSNQPQHF TGTGCCAGCAGTTCCGGGGTAAGCAATCAGCCCCAGCATTTT
TRBD1 TRBJ1-1 TRBV7-2 CASSPRDRGFNTEAFF TGTGCCAGCAGCCCTCGGGACAGGGGATTTAACACTGAAGCTTTCTTT
NA TRBJ1-5 TRBV2 CASSKGGVSNQPQHF TGTGCCAGCAGCAAAGGGGGGGTCAGCAATCAGCCCCAGCATTTT
NA TRBJ2-2 TRBV5-4 CASSLGQTNTGELFF TGTGCCAGCAGCTTGGGGCAGACGAACACCGGGGAGCTGTTTTTT
NA TRBJ2-7 TRBV5-1 CASSLESTSSYEQYF TGCGCCAGCAGCTTGGAGTCGACATCCTCCTACGAGCAGTACTTC
NA TRBJ1-5 TRBV12-5 CASGLPHDRGGNQPQHF TGTGCTAGTGGTTTGCCCCACGATCGGGGGGGCAATCAGCCCCAGCATTTT
TRBD1 TRBJ1-1 TRBV19 CASRDGQGLNTEAFF TGTGCCAGTAGGGACGGACAGGGCCTGAACACTGAAGCTTTCTTT
NA TRBJ2-7 TRBV2 CASSGTGGYSYEQYF TGTGCCAGCAGTGGGACGGGGGGCTACTCCTACGAGCAGTACTTC
NA TRBJ2-7 TRBV9 CASSVDIRTAGEQYF TGTGCCAGCAGCGTAGATATCAGGACGGCGGGCGAGCAGTACTTC
TRBD2 TRBJ2-2 TRBV5-1 CASSLSTSGTGELFF TGCGCCAGCAGCTTGTCGACTAGCGGCACCGGGGAGCTGTTTTTT
NA TRBJ2-2 TRBV29-1 CSSAGNAGELFF TGCAGCTCCGCAGGGAACGCCGGGGAGCTGTTTTTT
NA TRBJ2-5 TRBV5-1 CASRFRQAPETQYF TGCGCCAGCAGGTTTAGACAGGCCCCAGAGACCCAGTACTTC
TRBD1 TRBJ1-5 TRBV6-1 CASSEPDRGGNQPQHF TGTGCCAGCAGTGAACCAGACAGGGGTGGCAATCAGCCCCAGCATTTT
NA TRBJ1-6 TRBV25-1 CASRQLGGNSPLHF TGTGCCAGCCGCCAGTTGGGAGGTAATTCACCCCTCCACTTT
NA TRBJ1-3 TRBV7-3 CASSSGVSGNTIYF TGTGCCAGCAGCTCCGGAGTCTCTGGAAACACCATATATTTT
NA TRBJ1-3 TRBV9 CASSVAAGAGGLISGNTIYF TGTGCCAGCAGCGTCGCCGCGGGGGCGGGAGGACTCATCTCTGGAAACACCATATATTTT
TRBD1 TRBJ1-2 TRBV29-1 CSAISGTGGNGYTF TGCAGCGCAATATCCGGGACAGGGGGAAATGGCTACACCTTC
NA TRBJ1-4 TRBV5-1 CASSLGGGNEKLFF TGCGCCAGCAGCTTGGGTGGAGGGAACGAAAAACTGTTTTTT
NA TRBJ2-5 TRBV29-1 CSETGGEETQYF TGCAGCGAAACAGGAGGGGAAGAGACCCAGTACTTC
TRBD1 TRBJ2-3 TRBV7-9 CASSQGVSSTDTQYF TGTGCCAGCAGCCAGGGGGTGTCGAGCACAGATACGCAGTATTTT
TRBD1 TRBJ2-5 TRBV7-2 CASNYRGQETQYF TGTGCCAGCAACTACAGGGGCCAAGAGACCCAGTACTTC
NA TRBJ2-6 TRBV19 CASSIGAGANVLTF TGTGCCAGTAGTATTGGGGCCGGGGCCAACGTCCTGACTTTC
NA TRBJ1-6 TRBV27 CASSLWLNSPLHF TGTGCCAGCAGCCTATGGTTAAATTCACCCCTCCACTTT
TRBD1 TRBJ1-1 TRBV19 CASSRGYGTGGNTEAFF TGTGCCAGTAGTAGAGGTTACGGGACAGGGGGCAACACTGAAGCTTTCTTT
NA TRBJ2-3 TRBV7-9 CASSPPGASTDTQYF TGTGCCAGCAGCCCTCCAGGGGCTAGCACAGATACGCAGTATTTT
NA TRBJ1-1 TRBV5-3 CARSPNLDHNTEAFF TGTGCCAGAAGCCCCAACCTAGACCATAACACTGAAGCTTTCTTT
NA TRBJ2-7 TRBV5-1 CASSGGANTEQYF TGCGCCAGCAGCGGCGGGGCAAACACCGAGCAGTACTTC
TRBD1 TRBJ1-1 TRBV2 CASSGDSYTEAFF TGTGCCAGCAGCGGGGACAGCTACACTGAAGCTTTCTTT
NA TRBJ2-6 TRBV19 CASSGGQMNSGANVLTF TGTGCCAGTAGTGGGGGACAAATGAACTCTGGGGCCAACGTCCTGACTTTC
NA TRBJ2-6 TRBV11-2 CASSLGGGRSGANVLTF TGTGCCAGCAGCCTAGGGGGGGGTCGCTCTGGGGCCAACGTCCTGACTTTC
TRBD1 TRBJ1-2 TRBV2 CASTLQGYYGYTF TGTGCCAGCACCCTACAGGGGTACTATGGCTACACCTTC
NA TRBJ1-2 TRBV21-1 CASSGHSDSLYGYTF TGTGCCAGCAGCGGACACTCGGACAGCCTCTATGGCTACACCTTC